This T cell receptor (beta chain) was retrieved from a study of blood T cell repertoires in COVID-19. Overall study context: The study drew acute and convalescent COVID-19 samples from the United States, Italy and Spain. T cells, B-cell-depleted T cells, or PBMCs supplied cDNA or gDNA.

As handled by the study authors: Counts of nucleated cells, estimated from reference gene primer amplification, were obtained. The method was immunoSEQ multiplex PCR; TCRdb's version includes in-frame clones alone and lacks a portion of them. The D gene and trimming were derived from the DNA, and the V and J assignments and clone size from that table. The sample includes approximately 60,000 clones, about three quarters of them seen just once. The V end lost 2 bases, the J end lost 0 bases, and 11 bases lay between the germline ends. CDR1 SGDLS and CDR2 YYNGEE come from the germline V gene. The CDR3 spans 15 residues.

This sequence was found in a human donor in a cohort sampled during active COVID-19. V gene TRBV9 combines with J gene TRBJ1-1, with D possibly TRBD1 on 6 matching bases. The source material was peripheral blood. In DNA, the CDR3 is TGTGCCAGCAGCGTCACCGGGACAATGAACACTGAAGCTTTCTTT. Translating it yields CASSVTGTMNTEAFF.